The sequence of this TCR beta chain was determined in a study of PD-1 blockade in mismatch repair-deficient tumors. The V and J ends lost 3 bases and 4 bases, in that order; junction bases with no gene match: 7. From germline, CDR1 is GTSNPN and CDR2 SVGIG (reference sequence). The CDR3 is made up of 14 amino acids. The repertoire was sequenced with immunoSEQ multiplex PCR; TCRdb's copy has only in-frame clones and lacks some. This table holds 130,000 or so clones, roughly nine tenths found once. The J gene is TRBJ1-2, the V gene TRBV30, with 8 bases matching TRBD1. The material sequenced was peripheral blood, taken 44 weeks after starting pembrolizumab. The receptor was derived from an adult with mismatch repair-deficient cancer. This CDR3 is CAWSDRTGSYGYTF. In nucleotides, the CDR3 is TGTGCCTGGAGCGACCGGACAGGGAGCTATGGCTACACCTTC.